These T cell receptor beta chains were read from a single sample in a study of blood T cells in healthy people across ages. MiXCR, applied by TCRdb to the 5' RACE reads, yields one record per CDR3 protein. Among 1,500,000 or so distinct CDR3 sequences, 35% to 45% were seen once, and the ten largest hold about 4.1%. The sequencing input was blood. The receptors derive from a woman between 18 and 29 years old in good health. Each CDR3 is given with its conserved first and last residue. D genes are given only for firm matches. The size entry is marked missing in some rows and otherwise reads once, few, many or a size class.

V,J,D,size,CDR3,DNA
TRBV14,TRBJ2-1,.,.,CASSQALTMGNEQFF,TGTGCCAGCAGCCAAGCCCTGACGATGGGGAATGAGCAGTTCTTC
TRBV30,TRBJ2-7,.,.,CAWSSGVYEQYF,TGTGCCTGGAGCTCGGGAGTCTACGAGCAGTACTTC
TRBV30,TRBJ1-2,.,.,CAMKAGQGGNYGYTF,TGTGCCATGAAAGCGGGGCAGGGAGGGAACTATGGCTACACCTTC
TRBV29-1,TRBJ2-5,.,few,CSVEVRLYQETQYF,TGCAGCGTTGAAGTCAGGTTATACCAAGAGACCCAGTACTTC
TRBV19,TRBJ2-7,TRBD1,.,CASSPRTGISYEQYF,TGTGCCAGTAGTCCTCGGACAGGGATCTCCTACGAGCAGTACTTC
TRBV4-2,TRBJ1-1,TRBD1,once,CASSQDLKGGGEAFF,TGTGCCAGCAGCCAAGATTTGAAAGGGGGCGGTGAAGCTTTCTTT
TRBV7-9,TRBJ2-3,.,few,CATYRGVGDTQYF,TGTGCGACTTACAGAGGGGTTGGAGATACGCAGTATTTT
TRBV4-1,TRBJ2-3,.,.,CASSQPPAITDTQYF,TGCGCCAGCAGCCAACCTCCCGCGATCACAGATACGCAGTATTTT
TRBV9,TRBJ2-1,.,once,CASSVVGDAYNEQFF,TGTGCCAGCAGCGTAGTAGGGGATGCCTACAATGAGCAGTTCTTC
TRBV24-1,TRBJ2-5,TRBD2,.,CATSDLLAGGKETQYF,TGTGCCACCAGTGATTTACTAGCGGGGGGTAAAGAGACCCAGTACTTC
TRBV4-3,TRBJ1-5,TRBD1,.,CASSQDRIRDRGLGQPQHF,TGCGCCAGCAGCCAAGATAGGATCCGGGACAGGGGATTAGGTCAGCCCCAGCATTTT
TRBV20-1,TRBJ1-1,.,once,CSARDWRPEAFF,TGCAGTGCTAGAGATTGGAGGCCAGAAGCTTTCTTT
TRBV4-3,TRBJ2-3,TRBD1,once,CASSHSQTGSTDTQYF,TGCGCCAGCAGCCATTCCCAGACAGGGAGCACAGATACGCAGTATTTT
TRBV29-1,TRBJ2-5,.,many,CSVDPGTQETQYF,TGCAGCGTTGACCCCGGGACACAAGAGACCCAGTACTTC
TRBV12-3/TRBV12-4,TRBJ1-2,.,.,CASSSTLSSWSGYTF,TGTGCCAGCAGTTCTACACTGTCCAGTTGGAGTGGCTACACCTTC
TRBV12-3/TRBV12-4,TRBJ2-7,.,.,CASSATGWLYEQYF,TGTGCCAGCAGTGCCACGGGTTGGCTCTACGAGCAGTACTTC
TRBV5-6,TRBJ2-5,.,few,CASSWEWSWEETQYF,TGTGCCAGCAGCTGGGAGTGGAGTTGGGAAGAGACCCAGTACTTC
TRBV4-3,TRBJ2-3,TRBD1,.,CASSQPDRASTDTQYF,TGCGCCAGCAGCCAACCGGACAGGGCTAGCACAGATACGCAGTATTTT